Described below is a single TCR beta chain sequence and its context. This entry comes from a study of identical twins. TCRdb re-analysed the 5' RACE reads in MiXCR, keeping a single row per CDR3 protein. There are fewer than 350,000 distinct CDR3 sequences in the sample; 6.5% to 9.5% occur only once, and approximately 2% lies in the top ten. The CDR3 spans 20 residues. Another study also made use of these data, one on yellow fever vaccine responses in identical twins. This second study says: Reported findings indicate that twins' vaccine T cell responses seemed partially convergent, partially personalized.

The chain couples TRBV5-2 to TRBJ2-3; the table calls TRBD2, which could not be checked here. TRBV5-2 is noted as a pseudogene. The clonotype originates from a woman between 18 and 29 years old in good health. The specimen was memory (CD45RO+) T cells sorted from blood. The CDR3 is CASGPPGTSGGFPIPDTQYF. CDR3 nucleotide sequence: TGTGCCAGCGGCCCCCCAGGGACTAGCGGGGGATTCCCCATCCCAGATACGCAGTATTTT.